This record looks at one T cell receptor (beta chain) sequence and its context. The antigen it binds to is not known. Base qualities are not at hand, and no much larger clone is one base apart. The sample originates from a study of T cell responses to AZD1222 COVID-19 vaccine (dated by TCRdb to the early 2020s). With respect to the entire study: AZD1222 recipients whose second dose came at about 4 weeks and those whose second dose came at about 12 weeks were combined into one group, since spike-specific TCR depth and breadth did not differ between the two schedules. Trial participants were enrolled into age subgroups of 18-55, 56-69 and 70-plus years, which contained about 150, 27 and 61 TCR-sequenced participants, respectively. TCR sequencing covered more than 230 trial participants: 200 to 220 given two doses of AZD1222 and about 26 given two doses of MenACWY control vaccine. The research as a whole found: Conclusions about previously exposed vaccinees are limited, since just 5 to 7 AZD1222 recipients were seropositive for SARS-CoV-2 at baseline. Because no samples from the day 14 peak response were available, repertoires could be characterized only after the peak T cell response. In the small 56-69-year group, the increase in depth fell short of significance, most likely because of low power. Reportedly, almost half of the unique spike-specific TCRs recognized epitopes lying outside the regions that are mutated in the B.1.351 and B.1.1.7 variants. Vaccine-associated CD4 TCRs spanned the whole spike protein, with dominant responses in regions 160-218 and 743-854. Participants were mostly white British, with more females than males. The authors suggested clonal diversity may have been underestimated. A significant rise in spike-specific TCR breadth and depth was observed after two AZD1222 doses relative to day 0 and relative to MenACWY recipients.

This specimen's time point label, interpreted: baseline before first vaccination. The vaccinee samples were drawn from two UK trials, COV001 and COV002, one of which was a single-blind randomized controlled phase 2/3 trial testing AZD1222 (ChAdOx1 nCoV-19) in healthy adults. For TCRbeta chain sequencing, PBMC samples from trial participants were taken at day 0 and at day 28 after the second dose. The germline V gene (reference sequence) supplies CDR1 LGHDT and CDR2 YNNKEL. V is clipped by 5 bases and J by 3 bases, and the sequence between their germline boundaries is 17 bases long. From its cysteine to its phenylalanine, the CDR3 spans 15 amino acids. Of all the DNA, just the CDR3 is kept, 45 bases in frame from base 1. The CDR3 regions of human TCRbeta chains were subjected to immunosequencing. Per the source publication's procedure: TCRs in the repertoires were compared against a reference library of SARS-CoV-2-specific TCRs that had been generated with the MIRA antigen-specificity platform. Breadth was defined as the fraction of unique TCRs that were SARS-CoV-2-associated, and depth was defined as the fraction of total T cells that were SARS-CoV-2-associated. Using the MIRA data, every spike-specific TCR was mapped to the spike region that the TCR reacted to and assigned to either a CD4 or a CD8 class. Log10-transformed breadth and depth values were compared by one-way ANOVA with Sidak's multiple comparisons tests. The table comes from immuneACCESS by way of TCRdb, which keeps in-frame sequences with V and J called. Part of the clones is missing from these tables; in studies checked, under half for an unresolved V gene and the rest for unknown reasons. The V and J calls and the clone size are those of that table, but D and trimming were determined from the DNA. The table for this sample lists approximately 110,000 clones; 88% of them were counted only once. The top ten constitute more than 3.5% of the sample.

Recombination joined TRBV3-1 (or the pseudogene TRBV3-2) with TRBJ2-7; TRBD2 might be the D gene, on 6 matching bases. The material was peripheral blood, obtained on day 0 of AZD1222 vaccination. This TCR was sampled from an adult in good health. CDR3 loop: CASSLGTLRGYEQYF. The nucleotides are TGTGCCAGCAGCTTAGGGACTCTCCGAGGCTACGAGCAGTACTTC.